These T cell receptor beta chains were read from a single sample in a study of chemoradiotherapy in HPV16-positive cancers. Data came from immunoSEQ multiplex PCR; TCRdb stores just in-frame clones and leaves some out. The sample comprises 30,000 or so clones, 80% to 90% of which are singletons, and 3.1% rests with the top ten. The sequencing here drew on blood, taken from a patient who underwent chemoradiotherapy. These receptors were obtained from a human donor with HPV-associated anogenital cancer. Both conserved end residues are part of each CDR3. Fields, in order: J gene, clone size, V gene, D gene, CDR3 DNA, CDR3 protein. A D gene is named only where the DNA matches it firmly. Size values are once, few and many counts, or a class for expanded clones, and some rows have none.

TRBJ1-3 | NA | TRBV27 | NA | TGTGCCAGCAGTCCGACGCAGGGGCACGGAAACACCATATATTTT | CASSPTQGHGNTIYF
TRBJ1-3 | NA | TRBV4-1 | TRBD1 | TGCGCCAGCAGCCAAGGGACAGGGGGCAACACCATATATTTT | CASSQGTGGNTIYF
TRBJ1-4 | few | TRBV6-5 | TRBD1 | TGTGCCAGCAGTCCGTGGACAGGGAATAATGAAAAACTGTTTTTT | CASSPWTGNNEKLFF
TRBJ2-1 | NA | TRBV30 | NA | TGTGCCTCTCGGGCTAGCGTCTACAATGAGCAGTTCTTC | CASRASVYNEQFF
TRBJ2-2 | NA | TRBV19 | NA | TGTGCCAGTAGTATAAAGAGGGCCGGGGAGCTGTTTTTT | CASSIKRAGELFF
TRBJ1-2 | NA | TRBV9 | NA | TGTGCCAGCAGCGTAGAGGAGGTTGGGGGCTACACCTTC | CASSVEEVGGYTF
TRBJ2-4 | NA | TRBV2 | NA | TGTGCCAGCAGTGAGGGGAACATTCAGTACTTC | CASSEGNIQYF
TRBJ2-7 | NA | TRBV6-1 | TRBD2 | TGTGCCAGCAGTGAAGTTCCTAGCGGGAGGGCCTCCTACGAGCAGTACTTC | CASSEVPSGRASYEQYF
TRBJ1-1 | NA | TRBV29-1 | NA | TGCAGCGTTGATACGGTGACCTACACTGAAGCTTTCTTT | CSVDTVTYTEAFF
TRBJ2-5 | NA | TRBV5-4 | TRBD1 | TGTGCCAGCAGCTTCCAGGACAGGGGCGGTGAGACCCAGTACTTC | CASSFQDRGGETQYF
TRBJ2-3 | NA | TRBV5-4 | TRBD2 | TGTGCCAGCAGCTGGGCGGGAGGCCAGGGAGATACGCAGTATTTT | CASSWAGGQGDTQYF
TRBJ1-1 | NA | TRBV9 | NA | TGTGCCAGCAGCGTAGGGACAGCCACTGAAGCTTTCTTT | CASSVGTATEAFF
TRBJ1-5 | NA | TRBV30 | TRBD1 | TGTGCCTGGAGTGGACAGGGGAGGAATCAGCCCCAGCATTTT | CAWSGQGRNQPQHF
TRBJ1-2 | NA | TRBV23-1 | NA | TGCGCCAGCTCACCCCCGGTACCATATGGCTACACCTTC | CASSPPVPYGYTF
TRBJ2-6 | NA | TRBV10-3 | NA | TGTGCCATCAGTGCGTACACCCCGGGGGCCAACGTCCTGACTTTC | CAISAYTPGANVLTF
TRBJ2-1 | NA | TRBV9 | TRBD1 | TGTGCCAGCAGCGACGGGACAGCTAGGAATGAGCAGTTCTTC | CASSDGTARNEQFF
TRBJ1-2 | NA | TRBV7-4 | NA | TGTGCCAGCAGCTCCCTTGGGGTCTTCTATGGCTACACCTTC | CASSSLGVFYGYTF